The 21 T cell receptor beta chains reported below all come from one sample, sequenced in a study of early T cells in non-severe SARS-CoV-2 infection (dated by TCRdb to about 2021). The library was obtained by 5' RACE. The instrument given in TCRdb is NextSeq 500. TCRdb reanalyzed the raw reads on its own, using fastp at Q25 for trimming and MiXCR for clone calling, and kept in-frame beta chains. Rows are combined by CDR3 protein, so each entry shows the most common genes and DNA. This sample lists about 26,000 distinct CDR3 sequences; around 5.5% were detected once. 3% to 4.5% of the sample goes to the ten largest clones. Sequenced sample: whole blood. These receptors all come from an adult who was a healthcare worker with PCR-confirmed SARS-CoV-2 infection or an uninfected control (not recorded which).

This clonotype was detected only a few times. The chain uses TRBV25-1 and TRBJ1-5, with D uncertain. The CDR3 runs 12 residues. Germline V gives CDR1 MGHDK, CDR2 SYGVNS. The germline V and J ends were trimmed by 3 bases and 3 bases, with 3 bases remaining between them. The CDR3 here is CASSDNNQPQHF. The CDR3 bases are TGTGCCAGCAGTGATAACAATCAGCCCCAGCATTTT.

This clonotype was picked up many times. The chain has TRBV6-2 or TRBV6-3 and TRBJ2-1; D is perhaps TRBD2 (6 bases). V lost 0 bases and J lost 4, with 7 bases in between. This CDR3 contains 14 residues. Germline CDR1 and CDR2: MNHEY and SVGEGT. CDR3 bases: TGTGCCAGCAGTTACTCAGGAGGGTACAATGAGCAGTTCTTC. This encodes CASSYSGGYNEQFF.

This clonotype was seen at least ten times. The chain is built from TRBV5-1 and TRBJ1-5; D is unclear. This CDR3 has 14 residues. Trimming removed 0 bases from V and 6 bases from J, with 10 bases in between. The V gene's germline CDR1 is SGHRS and CDR2 YFSETQ. The CDR3 bases are TGCGCCAGCAGCTTGGGGCGGGAAGGTCAGCCCCAGCATTTT. It translates to CASSLGREGQPQHF.

This clonotype has at least ten counts. The junction departs from germline at one end; a sequencing error may be responsible. V gene TRBV6-1 combines with J gene TRBJ2-4, with D tentatively TRBD1 or TRBD2 (5 bases each). This CDR3 has 11 amino acids. Germline V gene sequence: CDR1 MNHNS, CDR2 SASEGT. This chain's CDR3 is CASSEAQDKRF. CDR3 DNA: TGTGCCAGCAGTGAAGCACAGGACAAGCGGTTC.

Ten or more counts support this clonotype. The rearrangement uses TRBV7-8 and TRBJ2-3; D is ambiguous. Germline CDR1 reads SGHVS; CDR2 reads FQNEAQ. V was trimmed by 8 bases and J by 5 bases, leaving 14 bases between them. CDR3 size: 13 residues. CDR3 protein: CASRGPWGDTQYF. CDR3 in DNA: TGTGCCAGCCGTGGGCCGTGGGGAGATACGCAGTATTTT.

The chain links TRBV30 to TRBJ2-3; the D gene could be TRBD1 or TRBD2 (6 bases each). The V end lost 1 base, the J end lost 1 base, and 12 bases lay between the germline ends. The CDR3 totals 15 residues. CDR1 and CDR2 (germline): GTSNPN, SVGIG (reference sequence). CDR3 loop: CAWSERAGGTDTQYF. The CDR3 bases are TGTGCCTGGAGTGAGCGGGCAGGGGGCACAGATACGCAGTATTTT.

This clonotype has just one count. This chain joins TRBV12-3 or TRBV12-4 and TRBJ1-1; possibly TRBD1 for D (6 bases). This CDR3 has 12 residues. V was clipped by 7 bases and J by 4 bases, with 10 bases between them. CDR3: CASKQGGTEAFF. The CDR3 DNA follows: TGTGCCAGCAAACAGGGAGGCACTGAAGCTTTCTTT.

By its share, this clonotype is medium-sized (0.01 to 0.1%). The rearrangement links TRBV29-1 to TRBJ2-7; 10 bases fit TRBD1. The germline V gene has CDR1 SQVTM and CDR2 ANQGSEA. V trimming: 5 bases; J trimming: 3 bases; junction bases outside the gene matches: 16. The CDR3 has 17 amino acids. Here the CDR3 DNA reads TGCAGCGTTAGTGGGGAGACAGGGGGCGCGATCATCTACGAGCAGTACTTC. Translation: CSVSGETGGAIIYEQYF.

This clonotype was found a few times. CDR3 in amino acids: CASSLGDRTGELFF. The CDR3 DNA reads as TGTGCCAGCAGCTTAGGGGACAGGACCGGGGAGCTGTTTTTT. The chain uses TRBV7-7 and TRBJ2-2, with 8 bases identical to TRBD1. V lost 1 base, J lost 5 bases, and 0 bases stayed unmatched. CDR3 length: 14 amino acids. From germline, CDR1 is SSHAT and CDR2 FNYEAQ (reference sequence).

The table lists this clonotype with a few counts. V usage is TRBV12-3 or TRBV12-4 and J usage is TRBJ1-3; 12 bases line up with TRBD1. The V gene end was trimmed by 8 bases and the J gene end by 0 bases; junction bases not matched to a gene: 8. This CDR3 is built from 17 residues. The CDR3 DNA is TGTGCCAGCCTCGGGGGACAGGGGGCCACCTCTGGAAACACCATATATTTT. This gives the protein CASLGGQGATSGNTIYF.

The chain uses TRBV20-1 and TRBJ2-2; D is unclear. V dropped 4 bases and J dropped 4 bases, with 10 bases sitting between them. Germline V CDR1 and CDR2: DFQATT, SNEGSKA (reference sequence). The length of the CDR3 is 13 residues. The DNA for the CDR3 is TGCAGTGCTACTAAGCCAGGCACCGGGGAGCTGTTTTTT. Translation gives CSATKPGTGELFF.

This chain joins TRBV7-2 and TRBJ2-7; a possible D gene is TRBD1 (6 bases). CDR1 SGHTA and CDR2 FQGNSA come from the germline V gene. The ends were cut back, 3 bases at V and 2 bases at J, with 11 bases in the middle. The CDR3 loop spans 14 amino acids. CDR3: CASSLTRGAYEQYF. The DNA for the CDR3 is TGTGCCAGCAGCTTGACCAGGGGTGCCTACGAGCAGTACTTC. Variable domain in full (rest from reference TRBV7-2 and TRBJ2-7): GAGVSQSPSNKVTEKGKDVELRCDPISGHTALYWYRQSLGQGLEFLIYFQGNSAPDKSGLPSDRFSAERTGGSVSTLTIQRTQQEDSAVYLCASSLTRGAYEQYFGPGTRLTVT.

This clonotype was picked up many times. V and J are TRBV6-2 or TRBV6-3 and TRBJ2-7, with a weak D call TRBD1 (6 bases). Per the germline V gene, CDR1 is MNHEY and CDR2 is SVGEGT. The CDR3 runs 13 residues. Trimming pared 2 bases from V and 3 bases from J, leaving 8 bases between. The CDR3, as DNA: TGTGCCAGCAGTTACGAGGACAGCTACGAGCAGTACTTC. This codes for CASSYEDSYEQYF.

This clonotype was recorded a few times. The V and J genes are TRBV4-2 and TRBJ2-3, with D perhaps TRBD2 (6 bases). The length of the CDR3 is 16 residues. Deletions cut 2 bases from V and 1 base from J, with 13 bases between. CDR1 is LGHNA, CDR2 YNFKEQ, per germline. CDR3 DNA: TGTGCCAGCAGCCAACGAGAACCTAGCGGCACAGATACGCAGTATTTT. The encoded protein is CASSQREPSGTDTQYF.

Only a few counts were recorded for this clonotype. The chain employs TRBV3-1 and TRBJ2-4; D is unclear. Per germline, CDR1 LGHDT and CDR2 YNNKEL (reference sequence). The CDR3 has 14 amino acids. V was clipped by 8 bases and J by 3 bases, with 14 bases between them. CDR3 in amino acids: CASADPTGKNIQYF. The CDR3 DNA is TGTGCCAGCGCGGACCCAACGGGCAAAAACATTCAGTACTTC.

Worth noting for this clonotype: A much larger clone differs from this one at a single base, so this may be a read error. V and J are TRBV3-1 and TRBJ2-2, with 9 bases lining up with TRBD2. Germline values: CDR1 LGHDT, CDR2 YNNKEL (reference sequence). The CDR3 covers 16 residues. The DNA for the CDR3 is TGTACCAGCAGCCAAGTCGCTAGCGGGGAGAACGGGGAGCTGTTTTTT. Protein sequence: CTSSQVASGENGELFF.

This clonotype occurred many times. The chain uses TRBV20-1 and TRBJ1-2, with D unresolved. Per the germline V gene, CDR1 is DFQATT and CDR2 is SNEGSKA (reference sequence). The CDR3 is 13 amino acids. Trimming took 4 bases from V and 3 from J, leaving 12 bases between them. The CDR3 loop is CSANSREDYGYTF. For the CDR3, the DNA is TGCAGTGCTAACTCAAGGGAAGACTATGGCTACACCTTC.

This chain joins TRBV5-1 and TRBJ2-6; the D gene could be TRBD1 or TRBD2 (5 bases each). In germline, CDR1 is SGHRS, CDR2 YFSETQ. V shed 7 bases and J shed 2 bases, with 13 bases lying between them. The CDR3 sequence is 15 residues long. CDR3 DNA sequence: TGCGCCAGCTTTTTGAGAGGGGCTGGGGCCAACGTCCTGACTTTC. Translated, it gives CASFLRGAGANVLTF. Full variable domain (rest looked up from reference TRBV5-1 and TRBJ2-6): KAGVTQTPRYLIKTRGQQVTLSCSPISGHRSVSWYQQTPGQGLQFLFEYFSETQRNKGNFPGRFSGRQFSNSRSEMNVSTLELGDSALYLCASFLRGAGANVLTFGAGSRLTVL.

This chain joins TRBV12-3 or TRBV12-4 and TRBJ1-1; 9 positions agree with TRBD1. This CDR3 region has 14 residues. After removal of 7 bases from V and 4 bases from J, the junction contained 7 bases not matched to a gene. CDR3 coding DNA: TGTGCCAGCACCCCTGGGACAGGGCTCACTGAAGCTTTCTTT. The encoded protein is CASTPGTGLTEAFF.

This clonotype is classed as medium-sized (0.01 to 0.1%). V and J are TRBV7-8 and TRBJ1-5, with D possibly TRBD1 on 6 matching bases. The CDR3 is made up of 15 amino acids. Trimming shortened V by 2 bases and J by 6 bases, and 14 bases separated the two germline ends. Germline CDR1 reads SGHVS; CDR2 reads FQNEAQ. In DNA, the CDR3 is TGTGCCAGCAGCTTATTACAGGGCCCCAGTCAGCCCCAGCATTTT. This encodes CASSLLQGPSQPQHF.

This clonotype was found many times. The chain combines TRBV10-3 with TRBJ2-1; 11 bases are a match to TRBD1. J lost 10 bases, V lost 2 bases, and 4 bases had no gene match. This CDR3 is 14 amino acids long. Germline CDR1 reads ENHRY; CDR2 reads SYGVKD. This chain's CDR3 is CAISEGQGALEQFF. DNA of the CDR3: TGTGCCATCAGTGAGGGACAGGGGGCTTTGGAGCAGTTCTTC.